The present T cell receptor (beta chain) was sequenced within a study of tumor-infiltrating lymphocytes in primary liver carcinoma. V lost 2 bases to trimming and J lost 2 bases, with 7 bases between them. The CDR3 loop spans 14 amino acids. Germline-derived CDR1 and CDR2 are SGDLS and YYNGEE. With around 500 ng total RNA as template and a constant-region primer, TCR beta cDNA was made. Sequencing libraries for TCR beta derived from three nested multiplex PCR rounds that used slightly modified ARM-PCR. Amplification in the first two PCR rounds was performed using TRBV1-TRBV30 forward primers and a C-beta reverse primer for roughly 9 cycles each. TCRdb passed the multiplex PCR reads through MiXCR, listing each CDR3 protein once. The data show tens of thousands of distinct CDR3 sequences, approximately 77% seen once. Scientists recovered RNA and DNA together from roughly 21-30 mg of unsorted bulk tissue.

V usage is TRBV9 and J usage is TRBJ2-2; tentatively, D is TRBD1 (5 bases). Material for sequencing was liver tumor tissue from sampling region 1. Subset noted: tumor region T1, superior pole. The sequence came from a man between 35 and 55 years old with primary liver carcinoma and hepatitis B virus infection. The CDR3 sequence is CASSVGHNTGELFF. The CDR3 DNA reads as TGTGCCAGCAGCGTCGGACACAACACCGGGGAGCTGTTTTTT.